A single sample is the source of the 9 T cell receptor beta chains below, sequenced in a study of cytomegalovirus exposure and HLA in healthy donors. The PCR was carried out with 60 Vbeta primers and 13 Jbeta primers. The protocol was immunoSEQ multiplex PCR, while the TCRdb copy is restricted to in-frame clones and leaves out a portion. The profile shows 65,000 to 70,000 clones, roughly four fifths of them singletons. What was sequenced was PBMCs. These receptors all come from a man aged 50-59 years in good health and CMV-seronegative.

The chain joins TRBV5-4 to TRBJ2-3; 13 bases line up with TRBD2. The germline V gene encodes CDR1 SGHNT and CDR2 YYREEE (reference sequence). The trim removed 4 bases at V and 6 bases at J, leaving 5 bases unmatched. This CDR3 spans 15 amino acids. CDR3 residues: CASSSRTSGSDTQYF. The CDR3 DNA follows: TGTGCCAGCAGCAGCCGGACTAGCGGGAGTGATACGCAGTATTTT. Drawing the rest from reference TRBV5-4 and TRBJ2-3, the complete variable domain is ETGVTQSPTHLIKTRGQQVTLRCSSQSGHNTVSWYQQALGQGPQFIFQYYREEENGRGNFPPRFSGLQFPNYSSELNVNALELDDSALYLCASSSRTSGSDTQYFGPGTRLTVL.

The genes are TRBV6-6 and TRBJ1-4; D possibly corresponds to TRBD1 (5 bases). Trimming shortened V by 4 bases and J by 8 bases, and 17 bases separated the two germline ends. This CDR3 comprises 15 residues. The germline gives CDR1 MNHNY, CDR2 SVGAGI (reference sequence). CDR3 in amino acids: CASSSGGNIFEKLFF. The CDR3 DNA is TGTGCCAGCAGTTCCGGGGGGAACATCTTCGAAAAACTGTTTTTT.

The chain carries TRBV6-1 and TRBJ2-7, with D possibly TRBD1 on 6 matching bases. V lost 8 bases to trimming and J lost 3 bases, with 14 bases between them. The CDR3 has 13 residues. The germline V gene has CDR1 MNHNS and CDR2 SASEGT. DNA for the CDR3: TGTGCCAGCTGCTTAGGGACAAACTACGAGCAGTACTTC. Its protein product is CASCLGTNYEQYF.

This clone occurred once. The CDR3 spells CASSLSGGAGNQPQHF. The CDR3 DNA reads TGTGCCAGCAGCTTATCGGGGGGCGCGGGCAATCAGCCCCAGCATTTT. This chain links TRBV13 with TRBJ1-5; TRBD1 is a possible D gene (6 bases). Between the trimmed V and J ends, which lost 2 bases and 2 bases, there was a span of 13 bases. Per germline, CDR1 PRHDT and CDR2 FYEKMQ (reference sequence). This CDR3 spans 16 amino acids.

Here the CDR3 DNA reads TGTGCCAGCAGCCCGGGACAAAACACCGGGGAGCTGTTTTTT. Amino acids: CASSPGQNTGELFF. This chain uses TRBV16 with TRBJ2-2; D is possibly TRBD1 (6 bases). This CDR3 is 14 amino acids long. Trimming left V 4 bases short and J 2 bases short, with 8 bases between. Germline V gene data show CDR1 as KGHSY and CDR2 as FQNENV.

This clone appeared a single time. V gene TRBV5-8 combines with J gene TRBJ1-5; 9 bases are a match to TRBD1. The V and J ends lost 2 bases and 0 bases, in that order; junction bases with no gene match: 6. Germline CDR1 and CDR2: SGHTS and YDEGEE. The CDR3 extends over 17 amino acids. The CDR3 reads CASSFGQGKFSNQPQHF. In DNA, the CDR3 is TGTGCCAGCAGCTTTGGACAGGGGAAATTTAGCAATCAGCCCCAGCATTTT.

This chain connects TRBV6-5 to TRBJ2-1, with D tentatively TRBD1 (6 bases). Germline CDR1 is MNHEY and CDR2 is SVGAGI. The germline V and J ends were trimmed by 10 bases and 9 bases, with 13 bases remaining between them. The CDR3 runs to 11 residues. The DNA of the CDR3 is TGTGCCACCTCAGGGGTCTTTGAGCAGTTCTTC. It specifies CATSGVFEQFF.

V and J are TRBV6-5 and TRBJ2-7; D unclear. Trimming left V 0 bases short and J 3 bases short, with 12 bases between. CDR3 size: 15 residues. Germline CDR1 and CDR2: MNHEY and SVGAGI. The CDR3 region has the DNA TGTGCCAGCAGTTACTCGATCAGGTTTAACTACGAGCAGTACTTC. Translated: CASSYSIRFNYEQYF.

The chain links TRBV19 to TRBJ2-7, with 7 bases matching TRBD1. Per the germline V gene, CDR1 is LNHDA and CDR2 is SQIVND (reference sequence). The trim removed 9 bases at V and 3 bases at J, leaving 8 bases unmatched. This CDR3 spans 13 amino acids. CDR3 nucleotide sequence: TGTGCCAGCTCACCGGGACAGCTCTACGAGCAGTACTTC. Protein: CASSPGQLYEQYF.